This TCR beta chain was recovered during a study of CD8+ T cells in alopecia areata. Study in general: Percentage of affected scalp area was the basis on which treated patients' severity was scored.

Trimming cost V 5 bases and J 5 bases; bases outside gene matches: 0. Per germline, CDR1 MDHEN and CDR2 SYDVKM. This CDR3 region has 13 residues. This clone has just a few counts. Its specificity is unknown. cDNA reverse transcribed from extracted RNA served as the sequencing template. Repertoires were generated with immunoSEQ multiplex PCR, while TCRdb's copy carries only in-frame clones and drops some. The sample contains 200,000 to 250,000 clones, roughly 64% of which appear only once. Treatment of the sample: oral pan-JAK inhibitor, 5-10 mg twice daily. Investigators sorted PBMCs to obtain both CD4+ and CD8+ T cells. Notes on the study in general: Higher clonality and more expanded CD8+ clones appeared in lesional than normal scalp. Links between baseline CD8+ expansion and response need larger treated cohorts.

The sequencing used CD4+ T cells sorted from blood, collected at week 4, from a patient treated with tofacitinib. The receptor was derived from a human donor with alopecia areata. The chain links TRBV28 to TRBJ2-3; the match to TRBD2 covers 11 bases. Written as DNA, the CDR3 is TGTGCCAGCAGTCTAGCGGGGGGAGATACGCAGTATTTT. Translation gives CASSLAGGDTQYF. The entire variable domain, with the rest obtained from reference TRBV28 and TRBJ2-3, is as follows: DVKVTQSSRYLVKRTGEKVFLECVQDMDHENMFWYRQDPGLGLRLIYFSYDVKMKEKGDIPEGYSVSREKKERFSLILESASTNQTSMYLCASSLAGGDTQYFGPGTRLTVL.